A single T cell receptor (beta chain) is shown here with its context. The antigen this receptor binds is unknown. Per-base qualities were not stored, and no clone one base away is much larger. RNA was extracted using the RNeasy kit, and 0.5 to 1 microgram was reverse transcribed with random hexamers. The immunoSEQ multiplex PCR assay, which covers 54 Vbeta and 13 Jbeta segments, was used to amplify TCR beta CDR3 regions. PCR amplification bias was corrected using a synthetic template baseline for primer optimization and computational correction. The study's own analysis went as follows. Reads were annotated to V, D and J genes according to IMGT and were analyzed with immunoSEQ Analyzer, with only productive sequences retained. To calculate clonality, Shannon entropy was normalized by log2 of the number of productive unique sequences and then subtracted from one. For each patient and control, public and private clones were evaluated among the 100 most prevalent clones. A clone was defined as Susac-specific if it was absent from the healthy and MS cohorts, from roughly 1,000 published viral clones and from other ImmuneACCESS disease sequences. TCRdb itself trimmed the public reads at Q25 with fastp, ran MiXCR and retained productive beta chains. A single entry per CDR3 protein holds the most common genes and DNA from its merged rows. The V and J calls were not made by the authors but by TCRdb's processing. The table for this sample lists about 200,000 distinct CDR3 sequences; approximately 90% of them were counted only once. About 0.13% of the sample rests with the top ten.

The data are from a study of CD8 T cells in Susac syndrome (dated by TCRdb to the late 2010s). With respect to the entire study: Whether CD8+ T cell activation and differentiation in Susac syndrome was antigen driven was tested using repertoire sequencing. The clonality of the CD8+ T cell repertoire was compared across about 12 healthy donors, some 14 Susac syndrome patients and roughly 16 multiple sclerosis patients.

What the authors observed across the whole study: The study acknowledged that relatively few individuals were included in the TCR sequencing and HLA analysis.

After removal of 8 bases from V and 4 bases from J, the junction retains 12 bases not matched to a gene. From the cysteine through the phenylalanine, the CDR3 covers 17 amino acids. Only the CDR3 DNA stays, 51 bases, in frame from base 1. CDR1 and CDR2 were assigned from the germline V gene as MNHNS and SASEGT. High-throughput TCR beta sequencing profiled peripheral blood CD8+ and CD4+ T cells from healthy donors, Susac syndrome patients and multiple sclerosis patients. Treatment-naive patients with stable or active relapsing-remitting disease fulfilling revised McDonald criteria were used as multiple sclerosis controls. CD8+ TEMRA cells were enriched by FACS, while bulk CD8+ and CD4+ T cells were purified by magnetic negative isolation. Blood was drawn into EDTA tubes, processed within 24 hours, and PBMCs were isolated by density gradient centrifugation. PBMCs intended for TCR sequencing were cryopreserved in liquid nitrogen and were subsequently thawed in a 37 degrees C water bath. The sorted or isolated CD4+, CD8+ and CD8+ TEMRA cells had a purity of 90% or higher.

This receptor was identified in a human donor with multiple sclerosis. The specimen sequenced was CD8+ T cells from PBMCs. In this chain, TRBV6-1 is recombined with TRBJ2-3; 13 central nucleotides agree with TRBD2. The CDR3 reads as follows: CASLRTSGGRDPDTQYF. Here is the DNA: TGTGCCAGCCTCCGGACTAGCGGGGGTAGGGACCCAGATACGCAGTATTTT.